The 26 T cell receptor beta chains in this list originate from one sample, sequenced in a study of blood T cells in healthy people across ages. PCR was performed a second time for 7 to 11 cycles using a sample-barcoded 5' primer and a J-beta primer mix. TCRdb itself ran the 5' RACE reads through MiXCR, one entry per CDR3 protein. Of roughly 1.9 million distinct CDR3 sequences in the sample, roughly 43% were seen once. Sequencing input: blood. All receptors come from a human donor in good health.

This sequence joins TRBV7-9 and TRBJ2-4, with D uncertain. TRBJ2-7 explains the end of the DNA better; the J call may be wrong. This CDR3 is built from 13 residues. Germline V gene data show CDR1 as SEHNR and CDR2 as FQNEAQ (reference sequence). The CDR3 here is CASSPRLRNEQYF. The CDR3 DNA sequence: TGTGCCAGCAGCCCCCGTCTACGGAACGAGCAGTACTTC.

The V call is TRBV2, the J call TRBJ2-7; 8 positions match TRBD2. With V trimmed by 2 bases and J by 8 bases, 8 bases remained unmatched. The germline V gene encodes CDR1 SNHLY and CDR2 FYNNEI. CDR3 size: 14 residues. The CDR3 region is CASSEQGSGVKQYF. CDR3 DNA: TGTGCCAGCAGTGAACAAGGTAGCGGGGTGAAGCAGTACTTC.

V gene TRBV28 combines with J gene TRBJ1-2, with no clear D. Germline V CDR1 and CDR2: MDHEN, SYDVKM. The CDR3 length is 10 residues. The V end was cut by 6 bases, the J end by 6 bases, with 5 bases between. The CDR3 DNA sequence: TGTGCCAGCAGGTCTGATGGCTACACCTTC. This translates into CASRSDGYTF.

This CDR3 reads CASSPMGASAYNEQFF. The CDR3 coding sequence is TGTGCCAGCAGCCCTATGGGGGCCTCAGCCTACAATGAGCAGTTCTTC. This chain joins TRBV7-3 and TRBJ2-1, with D maybe TRBD1 (6 bases). In germline, CDR1 is SGHTA, CDR2 FQGTGA. With 5 bases removed from V and 2 bases from J, the gap between germline ends came to 16 bases. The CDR3 extends over 16 amino acids.

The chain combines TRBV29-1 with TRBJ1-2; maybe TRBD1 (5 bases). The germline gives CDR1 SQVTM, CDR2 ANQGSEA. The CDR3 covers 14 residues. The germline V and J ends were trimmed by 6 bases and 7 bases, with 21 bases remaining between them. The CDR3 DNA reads TGCAGCGTCAGGACTCAAGCGGGGACTATTGGCTACACCTTC. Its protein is CSVRTQAGTIGYTF.

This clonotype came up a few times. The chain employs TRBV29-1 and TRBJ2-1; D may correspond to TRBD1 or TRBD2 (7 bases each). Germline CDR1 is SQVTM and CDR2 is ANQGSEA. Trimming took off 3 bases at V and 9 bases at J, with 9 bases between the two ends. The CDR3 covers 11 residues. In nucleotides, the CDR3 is TGCAGCGTTGACAGGGGGGGTGAGCAGTTCTTC. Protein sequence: CSVDRGGEQFF.

The CDR3 DNA reads as TGCGCCAGCAGCCAAGGGAAGCTCTCCTACAATGAGCAGTTCTTC. This sequence encodes CASSQGKLSYNEQFF. The rearrangement links TRBV4-1 to TRBJ2-1; no reliable D call. Germline CDR1 and CDR2: MGHRA and YSYEKL. CDR3 length: 15 amino acids. V lost 1 base to trimming and J lost 0 bases, with 7 bases between them.

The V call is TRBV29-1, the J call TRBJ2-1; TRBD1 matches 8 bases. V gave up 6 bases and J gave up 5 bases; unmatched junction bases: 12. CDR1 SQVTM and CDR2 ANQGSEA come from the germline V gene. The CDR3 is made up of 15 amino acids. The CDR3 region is CSVAGPTGVDNEQFF. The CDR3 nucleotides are TGCAGCGTCGCAGGACCGACAGGGGTAGACAATGAGCAGTTCTTC.

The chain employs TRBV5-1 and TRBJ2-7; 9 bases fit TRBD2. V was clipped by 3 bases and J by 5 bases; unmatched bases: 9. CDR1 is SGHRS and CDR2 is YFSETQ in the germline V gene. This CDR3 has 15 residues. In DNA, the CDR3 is TGCGCCAGCAGCTGGAGAGCGGGGGGCCACAACGAGCAGTACTTC. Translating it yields CASSWRAGGHNEQYF. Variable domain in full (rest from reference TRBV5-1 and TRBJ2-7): KAGVTQTPRYLIKTRGQQVTLSCSPISGHRSVSWYQQTPGQGLQFLFEYFSETQRNKGNFPGRFSGRQFSNSRSEMNVSTLELGDSALYLCASSWRAGGHNEQYFGPGTRLTVT.

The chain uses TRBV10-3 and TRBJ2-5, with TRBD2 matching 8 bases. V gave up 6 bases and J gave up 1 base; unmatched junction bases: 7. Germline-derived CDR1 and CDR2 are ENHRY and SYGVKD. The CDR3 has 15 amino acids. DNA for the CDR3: TGTGCCATCAGAGCGGGGGTGAGGTCCCAAGAGACCCAGTACTTC. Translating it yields CAIRAGVRSQETQYF.

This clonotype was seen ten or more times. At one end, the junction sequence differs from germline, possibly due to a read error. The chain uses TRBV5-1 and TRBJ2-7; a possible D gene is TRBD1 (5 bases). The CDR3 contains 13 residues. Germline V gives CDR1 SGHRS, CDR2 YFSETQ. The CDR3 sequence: CASSLEQGYEQYF. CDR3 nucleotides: TGTGCCAGCAGCTTAGAGCAGGGCTACGAGCAGTACTTC. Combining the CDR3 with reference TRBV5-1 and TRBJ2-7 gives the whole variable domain KAGVTQTPRYLIKTRGQQVTLSCSPISGHRSVSWYQQTPGQGLQFLFEYFSETQRNKGNFPGRFSGRQFSNSRSEMNVSTLELGDSALYLCASSLEQGYEQYFGPGTRLTVT.

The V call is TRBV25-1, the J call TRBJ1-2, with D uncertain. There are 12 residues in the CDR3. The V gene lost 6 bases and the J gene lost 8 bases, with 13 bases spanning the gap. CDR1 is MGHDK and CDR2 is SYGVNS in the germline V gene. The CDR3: CASREIGDGYTF. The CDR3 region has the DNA TGTGCCAGCAGGGAAATCGGTGACGGCTACACCTTC.

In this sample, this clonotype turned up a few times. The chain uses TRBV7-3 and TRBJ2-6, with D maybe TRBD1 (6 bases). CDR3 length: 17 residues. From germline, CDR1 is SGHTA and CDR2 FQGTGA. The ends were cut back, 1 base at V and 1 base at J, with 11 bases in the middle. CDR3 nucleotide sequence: TGTGCCAGCAGCTTAAATGGGGGCTCATCTGGGGCCAACGTCCTGACTTTC. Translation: CASSLNGGSSGANVLTF.

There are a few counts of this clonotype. The CDR3 loop is CASVLLQGNTEAFF. The CDR3 DNA follows: TGTGCCAGCGTACTTTTACAGGGGAACACTGAAGCTTTCTTT. The genes are TRBV6-2 or TRBV6-3 and TRBJ1-1, with D possibly being TRBD1 (6 bases). This CDR3 has 14 residues. Trimming stripped 8 bases from V and 1 base from J, with 14 bases between. CDR1 is MNHEY, CDR2 SVGEGT, per germline.

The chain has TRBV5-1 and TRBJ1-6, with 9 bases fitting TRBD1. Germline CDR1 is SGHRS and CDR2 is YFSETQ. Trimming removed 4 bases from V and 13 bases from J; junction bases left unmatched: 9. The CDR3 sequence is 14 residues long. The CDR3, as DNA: TGCGCCAGCAGCGTGGGACAGGGAAGTTCGCCCCTCCACTTT. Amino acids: CASSVGQGSSPLHF.

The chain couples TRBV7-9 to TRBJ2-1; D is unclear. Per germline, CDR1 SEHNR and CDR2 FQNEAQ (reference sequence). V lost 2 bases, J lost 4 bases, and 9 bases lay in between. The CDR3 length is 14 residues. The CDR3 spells CASSLFSEYNEQFF. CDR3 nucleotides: TGTGCCAGCAGCTTATTTTCAGAGTACAATGAGCAGTTCTTC.

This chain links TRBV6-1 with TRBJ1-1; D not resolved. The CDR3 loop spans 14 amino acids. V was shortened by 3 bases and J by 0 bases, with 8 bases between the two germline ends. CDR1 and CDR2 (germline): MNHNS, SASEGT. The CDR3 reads CASSDLEVNTEAFF. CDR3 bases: TGTGCCAGCAGTGACCTTGAGGTGAACACTGAAGCTTTCTTT.

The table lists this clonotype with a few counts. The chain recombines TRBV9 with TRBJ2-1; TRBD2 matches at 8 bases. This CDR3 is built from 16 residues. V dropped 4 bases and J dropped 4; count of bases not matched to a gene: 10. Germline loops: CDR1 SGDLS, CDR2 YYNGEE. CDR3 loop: CASSPAGGQGYNEQFF. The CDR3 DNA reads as TGTGCCAGCAGCCCGGCGGGGGGCCAGGGTTACAATGAGCAGTTCTTC. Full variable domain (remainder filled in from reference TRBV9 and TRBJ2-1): DSGVTQTPKHLITATGQRVTLRCSPRSGDLSVYWYQQSLDQGLQFLIQYYNGEERAKGNILERFSAQQFPDLHSELNLSSLELGDSALYFCASSPAGGQGYNEQFFGPGTRLTVL.

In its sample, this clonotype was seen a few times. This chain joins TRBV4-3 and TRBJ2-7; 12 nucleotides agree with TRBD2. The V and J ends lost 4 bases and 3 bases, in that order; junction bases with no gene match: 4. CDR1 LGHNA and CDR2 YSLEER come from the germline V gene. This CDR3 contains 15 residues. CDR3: CASSPQTSGGYEQYF. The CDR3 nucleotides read TGCGCCAGCAGCCCACAGACTAGCGGGGGCTACGAGCAGTACTTC.

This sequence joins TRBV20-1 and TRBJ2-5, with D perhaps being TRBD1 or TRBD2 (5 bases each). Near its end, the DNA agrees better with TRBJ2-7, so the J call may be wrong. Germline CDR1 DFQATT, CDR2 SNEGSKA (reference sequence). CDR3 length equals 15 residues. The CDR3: CSAREPGREAYEQYF. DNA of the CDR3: TGCAGTGCTAGAGAACCGGGACGCGAGGCGTACGAGCAGTACTTC.

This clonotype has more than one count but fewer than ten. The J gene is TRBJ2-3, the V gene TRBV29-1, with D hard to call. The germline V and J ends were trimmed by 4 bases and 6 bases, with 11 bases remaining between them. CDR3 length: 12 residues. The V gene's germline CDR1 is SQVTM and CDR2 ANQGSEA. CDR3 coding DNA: TGCAGCGTTGTGATTCTCACGGATACGCAGTATTTT. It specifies CSVVILTDTQYF.

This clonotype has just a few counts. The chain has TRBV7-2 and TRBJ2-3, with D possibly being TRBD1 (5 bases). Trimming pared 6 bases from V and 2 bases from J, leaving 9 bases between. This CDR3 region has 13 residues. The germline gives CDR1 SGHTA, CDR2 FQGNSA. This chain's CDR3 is CASSGAATDTQYF. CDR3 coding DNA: TGTGCCAGCAGTGGGGCGGCCACAGATACGCAGTATTTT.

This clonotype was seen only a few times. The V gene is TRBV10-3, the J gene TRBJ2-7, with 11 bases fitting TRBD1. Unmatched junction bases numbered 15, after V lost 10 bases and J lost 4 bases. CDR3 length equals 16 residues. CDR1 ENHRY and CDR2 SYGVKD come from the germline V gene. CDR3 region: CATKRSGTGGLYEQYF. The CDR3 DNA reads TGTGCCACTAAGCGATCCGGGACAGGGGGATTGTACGAGCAGTACTTC.

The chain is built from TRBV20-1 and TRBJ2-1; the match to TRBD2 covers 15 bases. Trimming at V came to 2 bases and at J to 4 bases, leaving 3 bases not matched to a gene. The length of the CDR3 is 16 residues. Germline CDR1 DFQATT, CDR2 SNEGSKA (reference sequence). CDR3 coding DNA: TGCAGTGCTAGAAGCGGGACTAGCGGGGGGTACAATGAGCAGTTCTTC. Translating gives CSARSGTSGGYNEQFF.

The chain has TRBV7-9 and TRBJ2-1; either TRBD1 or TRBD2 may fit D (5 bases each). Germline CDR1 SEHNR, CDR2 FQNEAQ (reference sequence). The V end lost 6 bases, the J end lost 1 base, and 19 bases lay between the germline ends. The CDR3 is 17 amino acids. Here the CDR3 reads CASRSGLAPGSYNEQFF. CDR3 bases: TGTGCCAGCAGGTCCGGTCTAGCACCAGGGTCCTACAATGAGCAGTTCTTC.

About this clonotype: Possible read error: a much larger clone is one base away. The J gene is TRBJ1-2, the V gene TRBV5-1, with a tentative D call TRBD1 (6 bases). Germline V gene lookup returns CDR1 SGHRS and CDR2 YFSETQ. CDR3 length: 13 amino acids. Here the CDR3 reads CTSSQGGGSGYTF. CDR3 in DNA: TGCACCAGCAGCCAAGGGGGAGGGTCTGGCTACACCTTC.